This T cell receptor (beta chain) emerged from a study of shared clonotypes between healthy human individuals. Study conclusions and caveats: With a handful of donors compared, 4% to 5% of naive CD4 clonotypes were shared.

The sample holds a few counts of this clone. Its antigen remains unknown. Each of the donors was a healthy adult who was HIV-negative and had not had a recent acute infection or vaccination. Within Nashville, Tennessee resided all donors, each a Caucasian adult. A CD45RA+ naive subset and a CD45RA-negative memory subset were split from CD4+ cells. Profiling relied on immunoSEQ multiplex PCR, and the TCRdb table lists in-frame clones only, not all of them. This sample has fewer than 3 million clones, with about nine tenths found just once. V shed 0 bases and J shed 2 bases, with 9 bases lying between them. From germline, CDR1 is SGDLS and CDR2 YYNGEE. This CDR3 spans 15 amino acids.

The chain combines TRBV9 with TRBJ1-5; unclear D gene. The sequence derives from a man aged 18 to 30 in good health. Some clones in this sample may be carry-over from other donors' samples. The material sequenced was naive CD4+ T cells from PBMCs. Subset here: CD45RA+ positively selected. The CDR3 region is CASSVVSTRNQPQHF. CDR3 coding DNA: TGTGCCAGCAGCGTAGTGTCCACACGCAATCAGCCCCAGCATTTT.